This TCR beta chain is from a study of T cells after yellow fever vaccination. Whole-study findings and limits: A minor fraction of clonotypes spanned both CD4 and CD8 compartments. The booster response re-showed most primary clones: approximately 97% CD4, more than 80% CD8.

This clonotype showed up many times. Antigen unknown. The TCR cDNA carried a universal primer site and UMIs from 5'RACE template switching. TCRdb fed the 5' RACE reads into MiXCR, producing one record per CDR3 protein. The data hold over 250,000 distinct CDR3 sequences, with over 4% observed a single time. The CDR3 totals 13 residues. The V end was cut by 6 bases, the J end by 5 bases, with 10 bases between. The receptor was isolated from a young man who received the YFV17D yellow fever vaccine. The V and J genes are TRBV12-3 or TRBV12-4 and TRBJ1-4; D is ambiguous. The source material was PBMCs, sampled 5 days after the yellow fever booster vaccination. CDR3 coding DNA: TGTGCCAGCAGCCCCTCCCGAAATGAAAAACTGTTTTTT. Translating it yields CASSPSRNEKLFF.